This TCR beta chain was profiled in a study of T-cell memory formation after mild COVID-19 (dated by TCRdb to the early 2020s). Notes on the research overall: TCR sequence clusters from the two donors were largely donor specific. Two young, previously healthy adult volunteers made up the cohort, one male and one female. Longitudinal TCRalpha and TCRbeta repertoire sequencing tracked T-cell clones expanding and contracting after mild COVID-19 in two donors.

Summary of the overall study and its limitations: Contracting CD4+ clones were located mainly in the CM and EM memory subsets, whereas CD8+ clones were found to be enriched in EMRA. Clones contracting from day 15 to 85 had balanced CD4/CD8 phenotypes, while a second wave expanding from day 15 to 37 was biased towards CD4+. The second-wave clones that peaked on day 37 were not confirmed to be SARS-CoV-2 specific. Some responding clones were detected in pre-infection memory, which suggested that pre-existing cross-reactive memory T cells had joined the SARS-CoV-2 response. The study covered only a couple of mild cases, and larger cohorts including severe cases with pre-infection samples were considered necessary.

This clonotype came up a few times. This receptor's antigen is unknown. The record has no base qualities; no much larger clone is one base away. The sequencer was an Illumina NovaSeq 6000. Using 5'RACE with constant-segment primers, TCRalpha and TCRbeta cDNA libraries were constructed, with sample barcodes and unique molecular identifiers added in the process. RNA was extracted from every sample with Trizol reagent. Library amplification was performed in two PCR steps, and a second sample barcode and Illumina TruSeq adapters were introduced in the second step. Libraries were sequenced on an Illumina NovaSeq with 2 x 150 bp paired-end reads. Concerning the study's data processing: With migec v1.2.7, reads were demultiplexed and then collapsed into UMI-guided consensus sequences. Using mixcr v2.1.11, UMI consensuses were aligned to TRA and TRB V and J templates and then assembled into clonotypes. Expanded or contracted clonotypes were those called significant by both edgeR and NoisET, with noise models trained on biological replicates. edgeR calls used a false discovery rate-adjusted p below 0.01 and a log2 fold-change threshold of 1. As an exploratory analysis of dynamics, PCA with hierarchical clustering was applied to max-normalized trajectories of the 1000 most abundant clonotypes. Each responding clone was given a CD4 or CD8 phenotype based on the CD4+ and CD8+ repertoires, which had been sequenced separately. Clones were called with MiXCR by TCRdb after fastp trimmed the public reads at Q25, and only in-frame beta chains were retained. Rows merge per CDR3 protein into single entries with the most common DNA and genes. Here the V and J calls rest on TCRdb's processing, not on the authors' analysis. The sample table shows around 430,000 distinct CDR3 sequences, and about 15% are seen once. The ten largest clones add up to 20% to 25% of the sample.

Ficoll-Paque density gradient centrifugation was used to isolate PBMCs. The sequencing input was PBMCs or a T cell subset sorted from them (not recorded which). This clonotype was sampled from a man aged 18 to 35 who had mild COVID-19 (a few samples of this study predate the infection). The sample titles of this study are shuffled in the database, so cell type and time point are left out; the donor was told from shared clones.

The nucleotide sequence reads as follows: TGTGCCAGCAGCTTGCGGTCGGGCACAGATACGCAGTATTTT. It specifies CASSLRSGTDTQYF. Here the chain combines TRBV7-3 and TRBJ2-3, with the D segment identity uncertain. Taken from the germline V gene, the CDR1 and CDR2 loops are SGHTA and FQGTGA. The junction carries 8 bases between V and J, which are trimmed by 3 bases and 1 base respectively. The CDR3 sequence holds 14 residues, the cysteine and phenylalanine included. Of all the DNA, just the CDR3 is kept, 42 bases in frame from base 1.